Each of the 5 T cell receptor beta chains below was sequenced from the same sample in a study of blood T cell repertoires in COVID-19. Repertoires were generated with immunoSEQ multiplex PCR, while TCRdb's copy carries only in-frame clones and drops some. The sample holds fewer than 350,000 clones; 85% are singletons and the top ten take under 2%. Sequenced sample: PBMCs or T cells enriched from blood (not recorded which). The receptors come from a woman aged 25-40 years who had been exposed to COVID-19.

This clone has just a few counts. This rearrangement joins TRBV9 to TRBJ2-5; 10 bases align to TRBD2. Trimming removed 0 bases from V and 5 bases from J; junction bases left unmatched: 10. Germline CDR1 reads SGDLS; CDR2 reads YYNGEE. The CDR3 spans 17 residues. CDR3 loop: CASSVDAGLAIWETQYF. The CDR3 nucleotides are TGTGCCAGCAGCGTAGATGCGGGACTAGCGATATGGGAGACCCAGTACTTC.

The chain couples TRBV9 to TRBJ2-2; TRBD2 aligns across 10 bases. The CDR3 totals 16 residues. V was clipped by 2 bases and J by 7 bases; unmatched bases: 8. CDR1 and CDR2 (germline): SGDLS, YYNGEE. CDR3 sequence: CASSVGGTSAGGELFF. In DNA, the CDR3 is TGTGCCAGCAGCGTTGGCGGGACTAGCGCGGGCGGGGAGCTGTTTTTT.

The chain couples TRBV28 to TRBJ1-3; D ambiguous. Trimming took 10 bases from V and 2 from J, leaving 15 bases between them. The germline V gene encodes CDR1 MDHEN and CDR2 SYDVKM. This CDR3 is built from 14 residues. CDR3 loop: CATTKSLPGNTIYF. In DNA, the CDR3 is TGTGCCACCACTAAGAGCCTGCCTGGAAACACCATATATTTT.

V and J are TRBV28 and TRBJ1-2, with no clear D. V was pared by 6 bases and J by 7 bases, with 12 bases between. Per the germline V gene, CDR1 is MDHEN and CDR2 is SYDVKM. The CDR3 loop spans 12 amino acids. The CDR3 reads CASRSRAGGYTF. In DNA, the CDR3 is TGTGCCAGCAGGTCCCGGGCGGGTGGCTACACCTTC.

The rearrangement links TRBV24-1 to TRBJ2-1, with D perhaps matching TRBD2 (6 bases). The length of the CDR3 is 16 residues. Trimming cost V 4 bases and J 0 bases, with 12 bases left between them. The germline V gene encodes CDR1 KGHDR and CDR2 SFDVKD. In nucleotides, the CDR3 is TGTGCCACCAGTGAAACAGGACTATCCTCCTACAATGAGCAGTTCTTC. It yields the protein CATSETGLSSYNEQFF.